This T cell receptor beta chain was found in a study of human T cells and chemical hapten exposure. Notes on the study in general: Significantly greater numbers of large CDR3 similarity clusters came from expanded TCRs than from controls.

This clonotype was picked up many times. Its matching antigen is unknown. Trimming cost V 4 bases and J 1 base; bases outside gene matches: 5. Germline V gene sequence: CDR1 ENHRY, CDR2 SYGVKD. The CDR3 is made up of 16 amino acids. As to time point: pre-sensitization, week 0. Sample treatment: therapeutic diphenylcyclopropenone sensitization with weekly scalp DPC. TCRdb passed the RACE reads through MiXCR, listing each CDR3 protein once. The table shows tens of thousands of distinct CDR3 sequences, with less than 9% occurring only once. The sequence derives from a woman aged 45-60 years with alopecia areata. Some clones in this sample may be carry-over from other donors' samples. This rearrangement joins TRBV10-3 to TRBJ2-3, with 10 positions matching TRBD1. The sequencing here drew on whole blood, taken in connection with sensitization to the hapten diphenylcyclopropenone (DPC). The DNA of the CDR3 is TGTGCCATCAGTGCCCGGACAGGGGGGGGCACAGATACGCAGTATTTT. Translation: CAISARTGGGTDTQYF.